Here is one TCR beta chain with its context. This entry comes from a study of control samples from healthy donors and cancer patients. Generated by immunoSEQ multiplex PCR, the TCRdb table keeps only in-frame clones and is missing some. The sample shows some 120,000 clones, about 88% of them seen only once. Trimming took 3 bases from V and 7 from J, leaving 15 bases between them. In germline, CDR1 is LNHDA, CDR2 SQIVND (reference sequence). There are 14 residues in the CDR3. The sequence was obtained from a man aged 45-65 years in good health. The rearrangement links TRBV19 to TRBJ1-1, with D possibly being TRBD1 (6 bases). Sequencing used blood. Written as DNA, the CDR3 is TGTGCCAGTAGTATCCTGGGGGGCGCTGATGAAGCTTTCTTT. This gives the protein CASSILGGADEAFF.